This TCR beta chain was retrieved from a study of graft-versus-host responses after intestinal transplantation. Study details: Recipients received multivisceral, liver-intestinal, or isolated intestinal transplants. The whole recipient group had anti-thymocyte globulin induction followed by tacrolimus and steroids for about three years. Findings and caveats of the study: Early post-transplant falls in HvG clones accompanied the peak levels of circulating GvH clones.

In the case of this clone: What it recognizes is unknown.

The data were produced by immunoSEQ multiplex PCR, yet TCRdb's version contains in-frame clones alone and is incomplete. The table has about 50,000 clones, nearly 95% seen once. The receptor's source is a human donor who was the organ donor for an intestinal transplant. The sequences come from unstimulated CD4+ T cells sorted from spleen or lymph node cells, collected before transplant.

The CDR3 sequence is CASSFGTSTRKQFF. The CDR3 region has the DNA TGTGCCAGCAGCTTTGGGACTTCGACGCGGAAGCAGTTCTTC. The chain has TRBV11-2 and TRBJ2-1; D is perhaps TRBD2 (6 bases). V shed 3 bases and J shed 11 bases, with 17 bases lying between them. The CDR3 runs to 14 residues. Germline V gene data show CDR1 as SGHAT and CDR2 as FQNNGV.